These 14 T cell receptor beta chains originate from one sample sequenced in a study of T cell responses to AZD1222 COVID-19 vaccine. Sequenced by immunoSEQ multiplex PCR; TCRdb stores in-frame clones only, minus some. There are approximately 80,000 clones in the sample; approximately 85% occur only once, and approximately 4.7% lies in the top ten. Sequencing used peripheral blood, obtained on day 0 of MenACWY control vaccination. These receptors were taken from an adult in good health.

The chain carries TRBV12-3 or TRBV12-4 and TRBJ2-7; D is ambiguous. The V gene lost 1 base and the J gene lost 2 bases, with 6 bases spanning the gap. CDR3 length: 13 residues. The CDR3 DNA sequence: TGTGCCAGCAGTTTAGGCCGAGCCTACGAGCAGTACTTC. This sequence encodes CASSLGRAYEQYF.

The chain employs TRBV3-1 (or the pseudogene TRBV3-2) and TRBJ1-2; tentative D call: TRBD1 (5 bases). Germline CDR1 reads LGHDT; CDR2 reads YNNKEL (reference sequence). V lost 4 bases to trimming and J lost 8 bases, with 14 bases between them. The CDR3 runs 13 residues. CDR3 loop: CASSPGTSEGYTF. The CDR3 DNA reads as TGTGCCAGCAGCCCCGGGACCTCGGAGGGCTACACCTTC.

V is TRBV6-2 or TRBV6-3 and J is TRBJ1-1; D not resolved. The germline gives CDR1 MNHEY, CDR2 SVGEGT. Trimming cost V 3 bases and J 7 bases, with 12 bases left between them. This CDR3 comprises 13 residues. CDR3 region: CASSYCVGCEAFF. CDR3 DNA sequence: TGTGCCAGCAGTTATTGTGTGGGGTGTGAAGCTTTCTTT.

The J gene is TRBJ1-5, the V gene TRBV2; no definite D call. The CDR3 has 15 amino acids. V was trimmed by 5 bases and J by 0 bases, leaving 11 bases between them. Germline V gene data show CDR1 as SNHLY and CDR2 as FYNNEI. This chain's CDR3 is CASSQLDLSNQPQHF. The CDR3 coding sequence is TGTGCCAGCAGTCAACTGGATCTTAGCAATCAGCCCCAGCATTTT.

The chain combines TRBV2 with TRBJ2-7; TRBD1 matches 8 bases. V lost 7 bases to trimming and J lost 4 bases; unmatched junction nucleotides: 12. The CDR3 is made up of 15 amino acids. CDR1 and CDR2 (germline): SNHLY, FYNNEI. The CDR3 is CASKESTGVSYEQYF. Written as DNA, the CDR3 is TGTGCCAGCAAAGAGTCGACAGGGGTCTCGTACGAGCAGTACTTC.

J is TRBJ2-3 and V is TRBV7-2; 8 bases map to TRBD2. Trimming took 2 bases from V and 4 from J; bases not matched to a gene: 14. The germline V gene encodes CDR1 SGHTA and CDR2 FQGNSA. The CDR3 runs to 18 residues. This chain's CDR3 is CASSLKGRHRGGSDTQYF. The CDR3 coding sequence is TGTGCCAGCAGCTTAAAGGGCCGTCATCGGGGGGGTTCAGATACGCAGTATTTT.

The V and J genes are TRBV6-5 and TRBJ2-7, with 7 bases aligning to TRBD1. This CDR3 region has 13 residues. The J segment lost 6 bases and the V segment lost 6 bases, leaving 8 bases of the junction unmatched. Germline CDR1 reads MNHEY; CDR2 reads SVGAGI. CDR3: CASSSNTGAEQYF. DNA for the CDR3: TGTGCCAGCAGCTCGAACACAGGGGCCGAGCAGTACTTC.

This sequence joins TRBV6-4 and TRBJ1-5; D not certain. There are 14 residues in the CDR3. Germline V gives CDR1 MRHNA, CDR2 SNTAGT. Deletions cut 0 bases from V and 6 bases from J, with 9 bases between. This CDR3 reads CASSDSPGIQPQHF. The CDR3 bases are TGTGCCAGCAGTGACTCCCCAGGAATTCAGCCCCAGCATTTT.

This chain joins TRBV28 and TRBJ1-1; D not certain. The CDR3 spans 15 residues. Germline V gene sequence: CDR1 MDHEN, CDR2 SYDVKM. Trimming removed 2 bases from V and 0 bases from J, with 10 bases in between. The CDR3 DNA reads as TGTGCCAGCAGTTTACGTCGGCAGGTGAACACTGAAGCTTTCTTT. Its translation: CASSLRRQVNTEAFF. Supplemented by reference TRBV28 and TRBJ1-1, the full variable domain reads DVKVTQSSRYLVKRTGEKVFLECVQDMDHENMFWYRQDPGLGLRLIYFSYDVKMKEKGDIPEGYSVSREKKERFSLILESASTNQTSMYLCASSLRRQVNTEAFFGQGTRLTVV.

The CDR3 sequence: CASSWEGANTEAFF. The CDR3 nucleotides read TGTGCCAGTAGTTGGGAGGGGGCGAACACTGAAGCTTTCTTT. The V gene is TRBV19, the J gene TRBJ1-1; TRBD1 agrees at 7 bases. V gave up 5 bases and J gave up 1 base; unmatched junction bases: 4. The CDR3 extends over 14 amino acids. Germline V CDR1 and CDR2: LNHDA, SQIVND (reference sequence). Combining the CDR3 with reference TRBV19 and TRBJ1-1 gives the whole variable domain DGGITQSPKYLFRKEGQNVTLSCEQNLNHDAMYWYRQDPGQGLRLIYYSQIVNDFQKGDIAEGYSVSREKKESFPLTVTSAQKNPTAFYLCASSWEGANTEAFFGQGTRLTVV.

The sample holds one count of this clone. V and J are TRBV19 and TRBJ1-4; 8 nucleotides align to TRBD1. With 5 bases clipped from V and 8 bases from J, the junction kept 7 bases outside the gene matches. CDR3 size: 14 residues. Per the germline V gene, CDR1 is LNHDA and CDR2 is SQIVND (reference sequence). The CDR3 loop reads CASSSRDRHEKLFF. CDR3 nucleotides: TGTGCCAGTAGTTCCCGGGACAGGCACGAAAAACTGTTTTTT.

The V call is TRBV11-2, the J call TRBJ2-7, with 7 bases lining up with TRBD1. V was clipped by 5 bases and J by 2 bases; unmatched bases: 6. Per germline, CDR1 SGHAT and CDR2 FQNNGV. The CDR3 is 14 amino acids. The chain's CDR3 is CASSPRQGAYEQYF. CDR3 sequence (DNA): TGTGCCAGCAGCCCGCGACAGGGTGCCTACGAGCAGTACTTC. Full variable domain (remainder filled in from reference TRBV11-2 and TRBJ2-7): EAGVAQSPRYKIIEKRQSVAFWCNPISGHATLYWYQQILGQGPKLLIQFQNNGVVDDSQLPKDRFSAERLKGVDSTLKIQPAKLEDSAVYLCASSPRQGAYEQYFGPGTRLTVT.

The chain combines TRBV19 with TRBJ1-1; 9 nucleotides line up with TRBD1. Germline CDR1 LNHDA, CDR2 SQIVND (reference sequence). V dropped 9 bases and J dropped 4; count of bases not matched to a gene: 18. The CDR3 runs to 17 residues. The CDR3 coding sequence is TGTGCCAGGAGTCCCGTCGGGACAGGGAGGGGAAGCACTGAAGCTTTCTTT. Translation: CARSPVGTGRGSTEAFF. Variable domain in full (rest from reference TRBV19 and TRBJ1-1): DGGITQSPKYLFRKEGQNVTLSCEQNLNHDAMYWYRQDPGQGLRLIYYSQIVNDFQKGDIAEGYSVSREKKESFPLTVTSAQKNPTAFYLCARSPVGTGRGSTEAFFGQGTRLTVV.

The CDR3 sequence is CASSLEVPGWGYGYTF. CDR3 DNA: TGTGCCAGCAGCTTAGAGGTCCCGGGGTGGGGGTATGGCTACACCTTC. J is TRBJ1-2 and V is TRBV7-8; tentative D call: TRBD1 (5 bases). This CDR3 has 16 amino acids. Germline loops: CDR1 SGHVS, CDR2 FQNEAQ. Trimming removed 1 base at V and 5 bases at J, with 17 bases between.